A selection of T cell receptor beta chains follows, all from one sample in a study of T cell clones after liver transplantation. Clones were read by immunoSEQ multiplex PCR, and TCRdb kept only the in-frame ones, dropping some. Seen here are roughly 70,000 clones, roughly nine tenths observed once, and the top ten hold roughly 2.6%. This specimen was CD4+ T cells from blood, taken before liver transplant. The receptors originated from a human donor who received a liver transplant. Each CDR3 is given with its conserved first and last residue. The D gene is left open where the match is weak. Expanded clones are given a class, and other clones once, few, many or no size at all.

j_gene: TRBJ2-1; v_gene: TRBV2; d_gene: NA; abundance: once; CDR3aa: CASEKTSSYNEQFF; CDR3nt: TGTGCCAGCGAAAAGACGAGCTCCTACAATGAGCAGTTCTTC
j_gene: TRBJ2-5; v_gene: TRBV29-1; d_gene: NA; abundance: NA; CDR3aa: CSVGPQETQYF; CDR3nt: TGCAGCGTTGGACCCCAAGAGACCCAGTACTTC
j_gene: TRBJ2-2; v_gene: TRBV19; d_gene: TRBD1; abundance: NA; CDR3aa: CASRSQGAAKSGELFF; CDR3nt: TGTGCCAGTAGATCACAGGGGGCTGCCAAGAGCGGGGAGCTGTTTTTT
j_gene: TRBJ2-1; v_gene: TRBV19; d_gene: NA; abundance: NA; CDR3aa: CASSGPGTPLSEQFF; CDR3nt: TGTGCCAGTAGTGGCCCCGGGACTCCCCTCAGTGAGCAGTTCTTC
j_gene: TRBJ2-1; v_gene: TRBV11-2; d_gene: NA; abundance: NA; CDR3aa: CASSLASGMNEQFF; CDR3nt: TGTGCCAGCAGCTTAGCGTCCGGGATGAATGAGCAGTTCTTC
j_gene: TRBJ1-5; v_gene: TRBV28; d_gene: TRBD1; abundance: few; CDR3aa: CASSRTGQPQHF; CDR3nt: TGTGCCAGCAGTCGGACAGGACAGCCCCAGCATTTT
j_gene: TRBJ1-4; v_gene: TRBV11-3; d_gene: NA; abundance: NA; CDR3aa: CASSLGPTNEKLFF; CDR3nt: TGTGCCAGCAGCTTAGGTCCAACTAATGAAAAACTGTTTTTT
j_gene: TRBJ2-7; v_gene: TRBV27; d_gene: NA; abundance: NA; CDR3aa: CASSSGLYEQYF; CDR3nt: TGTGCCAGCAGTAGCGGTCTTTACGAGCAGTACTTC
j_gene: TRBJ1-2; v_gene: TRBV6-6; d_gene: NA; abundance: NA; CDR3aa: CASRAQGANYGYTF; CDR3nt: TGTGCCAGCAGGGCCCAAGGTGCTAACTATGGCTACACCTTC
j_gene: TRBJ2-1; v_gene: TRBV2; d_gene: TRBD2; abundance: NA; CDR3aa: CASREREANEQFF; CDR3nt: TGTGCCAGCCGGGAGCGGGAGGCCAATGAGCAGTTCTTC
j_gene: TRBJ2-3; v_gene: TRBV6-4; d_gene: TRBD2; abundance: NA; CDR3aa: CASSAALADTQYF; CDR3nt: TGTGCCAGCAGTGCCGCACTAGCGGATACGCAGTATTTT
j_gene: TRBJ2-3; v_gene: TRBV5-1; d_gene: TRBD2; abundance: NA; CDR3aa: CASSMTSGSTDTQYF; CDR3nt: TGCGCCAGCAGCATGACTAGCGGTAGCACAGATACGCAGTATTTT
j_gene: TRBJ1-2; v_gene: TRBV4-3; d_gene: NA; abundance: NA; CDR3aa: CASSQGFLSGYGYTF; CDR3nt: TGCGCCAGCAGCCAAGGTTTCCTCAGTGGCTATGGCTACACCTTC
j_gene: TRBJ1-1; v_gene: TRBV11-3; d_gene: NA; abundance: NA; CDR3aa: CASTIGGRWTTQNTEAFF; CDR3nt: TGTGCCAGCACCATTGGGGGGAGGTGGACCACTCAGAACACTGAAGCTTTCTTT
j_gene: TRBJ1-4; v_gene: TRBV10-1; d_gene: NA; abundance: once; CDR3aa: CASSESSTADEKLFF; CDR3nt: TGCGCCAGCAGTGAGTCGAGCACAGCGGACGAAAAACTGTTTTTT
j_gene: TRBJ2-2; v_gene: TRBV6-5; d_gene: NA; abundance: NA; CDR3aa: CASRTRNTGELFF; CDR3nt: TGTGCCAGCAGGACTCGGAACACCGGGGAGCTGTTTTTT
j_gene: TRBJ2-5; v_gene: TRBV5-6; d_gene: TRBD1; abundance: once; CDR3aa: CASSLQGAGETQYF; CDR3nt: TGTGCCAGCAGCTTGCAGGGGGCCGGGGAGACCCAGTACTTC
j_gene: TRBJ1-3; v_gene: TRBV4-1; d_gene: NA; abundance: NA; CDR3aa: CASSQESQPLAGNTIYF; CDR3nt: TGCGCCAGCAGCCAAGAATCACAGCCTCTCGCTGGAAACACCATATATTTT
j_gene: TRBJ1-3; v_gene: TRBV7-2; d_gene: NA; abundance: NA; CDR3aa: CASSLGTLSSGNTIYF; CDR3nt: TGTGCCAGCAGCTTAGGGACACTCTCCTCTGGAAACACCATATATTTT
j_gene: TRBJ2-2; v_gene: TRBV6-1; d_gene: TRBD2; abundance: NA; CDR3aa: CASSEVGLASTGELFF; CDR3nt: TGTGCCAGCAGTGAAGTGGGACTAGCATCCACCGGGGAGCTGTTTTTT
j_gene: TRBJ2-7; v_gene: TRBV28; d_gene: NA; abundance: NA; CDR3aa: CASTEGDPPYEQYF; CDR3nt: TGTGCCAGCACCGAGGGGGACCCACCCTACGAGCAGTACTTC
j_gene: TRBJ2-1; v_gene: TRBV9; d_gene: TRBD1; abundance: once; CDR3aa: CASSVGDSYNEQFF; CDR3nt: TGTGCCAGCAGCGTCGGGGACAGTTACAATGAGCAGTTCTTC
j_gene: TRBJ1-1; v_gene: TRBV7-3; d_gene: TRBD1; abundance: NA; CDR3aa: CASSRQGDTEAFF; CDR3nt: TGTGCCAGCAGCCGACAGGGTGACACTGAAGCTTTCTTT
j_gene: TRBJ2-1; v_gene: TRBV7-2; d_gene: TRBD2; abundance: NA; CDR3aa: CASSYYGGYNEQFF; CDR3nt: TGTGCCAGCAGCTACTACGGGGGGTACAATGAGCAGTTCTTC
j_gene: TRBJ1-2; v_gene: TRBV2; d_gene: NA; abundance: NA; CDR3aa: CASSEGTAALWGGYTF; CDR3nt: TGTGCCAGCAGTGAAGGGACGGCAGCCCTTTGGGGGGGCTACACCTTC
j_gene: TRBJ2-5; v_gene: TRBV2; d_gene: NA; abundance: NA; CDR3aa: CASSPGGETQYF; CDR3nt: TGTGCCAGCAGCCCTGGGGGGGAGACCCAGTACTTC
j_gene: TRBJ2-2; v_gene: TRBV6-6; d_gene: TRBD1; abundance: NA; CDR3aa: CASSGTGNTGELFF; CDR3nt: TGTGCCAGCAGTGGGACAGGGAACACCGGGGAGCTGTTTTTT
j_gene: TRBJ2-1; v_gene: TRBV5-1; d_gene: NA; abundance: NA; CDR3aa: CASSFGGTDSNEQFF; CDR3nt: TGCGCCAGCAGCTTTGGGGGGACCGACTCCAATGAGCAGTTCTTC
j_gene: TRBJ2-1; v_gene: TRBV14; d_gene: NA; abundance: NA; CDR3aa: CASSQVLSGEQFF; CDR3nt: TGTGCCAGCAGCCAAGTCCTAAGCGGTGAGCAGTTCTTC
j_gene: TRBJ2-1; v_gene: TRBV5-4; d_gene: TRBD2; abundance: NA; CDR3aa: CASSRFGGSGRADYNEQFF; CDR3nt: TGTGCCAGCAGCCGCTTCGGGGGTAGCGGGAGGGCCGACTACAATGAGCAGTTCTTC
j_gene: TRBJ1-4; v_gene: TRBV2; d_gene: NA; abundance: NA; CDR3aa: CASSYGVKLFF; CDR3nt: TGTGCCAGCAGTTACGGTGTAAAACTGTTTTTT
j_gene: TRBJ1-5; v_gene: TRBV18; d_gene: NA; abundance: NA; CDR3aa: CASSPPGAGGQPQHF; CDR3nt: TGTGCCAGCTCACCACCCGGGGCCGGTGGTCAGCCCCAGCATTTT
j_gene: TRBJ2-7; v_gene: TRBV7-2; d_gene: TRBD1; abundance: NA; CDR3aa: CASSLVGTGVGEQYF; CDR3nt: TGTGCCAGCAGCTTAGTAGGGACAGGAGTAGGGGAGCAGTACTTC